The 29 T cell receptor beta chains below were found in one sample sequenced in a study of blood T cell repertoires in COVID-19. Sequenced by immunoSEQ multiplex PCR; TCRdb stores in-frame clones only, minus some. Found here are about 160,000 clones, 87% of them singletons; the top ten hold around 3.9%. Sequencing was performed on peripheral blood. These receptor sequences come from a woman aged 60-70 years who had recovered from COVID-19.

The chain carries TRBV7-9 and TRBJ2-3; TRBD2 aligns across 10 bases. Germline V gene sequence: CDR1 SEHNR, CDR2 FQNEAQ (reference sequence). This CDR3 comprises 15 residues. V lost 2 bases, J lost 5 bases, and 4 bases stayed unmatched. CDR3 sequence reads: CASSLSGGAIDTQYF. Written as DNA, the CDR3 is TGTGCCAGCAGCTTAAGCGGGGGGGCCATAGATACGCAGTATTTT.

The V call is TRBV28, the J call TRBJ2-5; weak D call: TRBD1 (5 bases). Trimming removed 5 bases at V and 4 bases at J, with 11 bases between. The CDR3 runs to 13 residues. Germline-derived CDR1 and CDR2 are MDHEN and SYDVKM. Here the CDR3 DNA reads TGTGCCAGCAGTGACACAGGCCTAGAGACCCAGTACTTC. The encoded protein is CASSDTGLETQYF.

The gene calls are TRBV10-2 and TRBJ2-5; a weak D match, TRBD1 (6 bases). Per germline, CDR1 WSHSY and CDR2 SAAADI. CDR3 size: 13 residues. Trimming left V 7 bases short and J 4 bases short, with 13 bases between. CDR3 sequence reads: CASTGVAGETQYF. The CDR3 region has the DNA TGCGCCAGCACAGGGGTGGCCGGAGAGACCCAGTACTTC.

This chain uses TRBV6-5 with TRBJ2-7, with TRBD2 identical over 11 bases. Trimming removed 0 bases from V and 3 bases from J; junction bases left unmatched: 1. The CDR3 loop spans 15 amino acids. The V gene's germline CDR1 is MNHEY and CDR2 SVGAGI. Written as DNA, the CDR3 is TGTGCCAGCAGTTACTCCCTAGCGGGGGGCTACGAGCAGTACTTC. Protein: CASSYSLAGGYEQYF.

The chain links TRBV28 to TRBJ1-2; D unresolved. Trimming shortened V by 1 base and J by 8 bases, and 11 bases separated the two germline ends. CDR3 length: 13 residues. Germline values: CDR1 MDHEN, CDR2 SYDVKM. The CDR3 nucleotides read TGTGCCAGCAGTTTATCCGCAGGTCGGGGCTACACCTTC. This encodes CASSLSAGRGYTF.

This rearrangement joins TRBV5-1 to TRBJ2-1; maybe TRBD1 (5 bases). V shed 0 bases and J shed 4 bases, with 8 bases lying between them. This CDR3 is built from 14 residues. Germline assignment: CDR1 SGHRS and CDR2 YFSETQ. This CDR3 is CASSLGQPYNEQFF. For the CDR3, the DNA is TGCGCCAGCAGCTTGGGACAGCCGTACAATGAGCAGTTCTTC.

This clone was counted once. The DNA of the CDR3 is TGTGCCAGCAGTTCAGGGACAGGGGGCAGGAGTTCACCCCTCCACTTT. This translates into CASSSGTGGRSSPLHF. The chain carries TRBV27 and TRBJ1-6; 12 bases match TRBD1. The CDR3 consists of 16 residues. Germline V gene sequence: CDR1 MNHEY, CDR2 SMNVEV (reference sequence). The V gene end was trimmed by 4 bases and the J gene end by 9 bases; junction bases not matched to a gene: 7.

The sample holds one count of this clone. The chain links TRBV5-6 to TRBJ1-2, with 11 bases lining up with TRBD1. CDR1 is SGHDT and CDR2 is YYEEEE in the germline V gene. The CDR3 covers 15 residues. After removal of 1 base from V and 8 bases from J, the junction contained 7 bases not matched to a gene. The CDR3 sequence is CASSLSVGTGGGYTF. CDR3 coding DNA: TGTGCCAGCAGCTTGTCTGTAGGGACAGGGGGAGGCTACACCTTC.

The genes are TRBV5-1 and TRBJ2-1, with D unresolved. The ends were cut back, 6 bases at V and 6 bases at J, with 13 bases in the middle. The germline V gene encodes CDR1 SGHRS and CDR2 YFSETQ. The CDR3 has 13 amino acids. The CDR3 spells CASTHGSPNEQFF. In DNA, the CDR3 is TGCGCCAGCACCCATGGTAGCCCCAATGAGCAGTTCTTC.

This clone has a count of ten or more. The gene calls are TRBV4-3 and TRBJ1-2; D is undetermined. The CDR3 length is 14 residues. With 4 bases removed from V and 2 bases from J, the gap between germline ends came to 11 bases. Germline V gene lookup returns CDR1 LGHNA and CDR2 YSLEER. The chain's CDR3 is CASSPELRNYGYTF. The CDR3 DNA reads as TGCGCCAGCAGCCCTGAGCTTAGAAACTATGGCTACACCTTC.

This clone was seen once. The V and J genes are TRBV5-1 and TRBJ1-4, with TRBD1 matching over 9 bases. Per the germline V gene, CDR1 is SGHRS and CDR2 is YFSETQ. With 4 bases clipped from V and 7 bases from J, the junction kept 8 bases outside the gene matches. The CDR3 has 15 amino acids. The CDR3 protein is CASSIYRGRSEKLFF. Written as DNA, the CDR3 is TGCGCCAGCAGCATCTACAGGGGGCGGAGTGAAAAACTGTTTTTT.

This sequence joins TRBV7-9 and TRBJ1-4; D is possibly TRBD1 (6 bases). Trimming pared 5 bases from V and 3 bases from J, leaving 13 bases between. CDR1 is SEHNR and CDR2 is FQNEAQ in the germline V gene (reference sequence). There are 15 residues in the CDR3. The CDR3: CASSALQGSNEKLFF. Here the CDR3 DNA reads TGTGCCAGCAGCGCATTACAGGGTTCTAATGAAAAACTGTTTTTT.

This clone has just a few counts. The J gene is TRBJ1-4, the V gene TRBV28; D is ambiguous. Germline lookup yields CDR1 MDHEN and CDR2 SYDVKM. The CDR3 extends over 14 amino acids. The V and J ends lost 6 bases and 8 bases respectively, with 16 bases between them. CDR3 in DNA: TGTGCCAGCAGGGAGGGATCTCGAGGGGAAAAACTGTTTTTT. Translating gives CASREGSRGEKLFF.

This chain connects TRBV11-2 to TRBJ2-3, with D maybe TRBD1 (6 bases). This CDR3 spans 15 amino acids. V lost 0 bases, J lost 2 bases, and 9 bases lay in between. Per the germline V gene, CDR1 is SGHAT and CDR2 is FQNNGV. The CDR3 sequence is CASSLDTGFTDTQYF. The CDR3 bases are TGTGCCAGCAGCTTAGATACAGGGTTCACAGATACGCAGTATTTT.

The chain is built from TRBV19 and TRBJ2-5; D is possibly TRBD1 (5 bases). The CDR3 has 14 residues. V was clipped by 3 bases and J by 0 bases, with 8 bases between them. The germline CDR1 and CDR2 sequences are LNHDA and SQIVND (reference sequence). The CDR3 loop reads CASSISGNQETQYF. The CDR3 DNA sequence: TGTGCCAGTAGTATCTCAGGGAACCAAGAGACCCAGTACTTC.

The CDR3 here is CASSEARGQSWRGYTF. DNA of the CDR3: TGTGCCAGTAGTGAGGCGAGGGGACAGAGTTGGCGTGGCTACACCTTC. V is TRBV19 and J is TRBJ1-2; TRBD1 matches at 7 bases. Germline V gene data show CDR1 as LNHDA and CDR2 as SQIVND (reference sequence). With V trimmed by 5 bases and J by 7 bases, 16 bases remained unmatched. The CDR3 extends over 16 amino acids.

The sample holds a few counts of this clone. V and J are TRBV27 and TRBJ1-5; D not resolved. V was trimmed by 3 bases and J by 3 bases, leaving 6 bases between them. The CDR3 runs 13 residues. Germline V gives CDR1 MNHEY, CDR2 SMNVEV (reference sequence). CDR3 residues: CASSFQYNQPQHF. CDR3 nucleotides: TGTGCCAGCAGTTTCCAGTACAATCAGCCCCAGCATTTT.

V and J are TRBV9 and TRBJ1-6; D unclear. V lost 4 bases and J 9 bases, leaving 11 bases between the germline ends. This CDR3 has 13 residues. Germline-derived CDR1 and CDR2 are SGDLS and YYNGEE. CDR3 in DNA: TGTGCCAGCAGCCCAGAGGAACTTTCACCCCTCCACTTT. It translates to CASSPEELSPLHF.

This clone was seen a handful of times. This chain connects TRBV7-8 to TRBJ2-1; 7 nucleotides align to TRBD1. Germline V gives CDR1 SGHVS, CDR2 FQNEAQ. V gave up 5 bases and J gave up 6 bases; unmatched junction bases: 4. This CDR3 spans 13 amino acids. The CDR3 nucleotides are TGTGCCAGCAGCCGTGACAGGGTCAATGAGCAGTTCTTC. It translates to CASSRDRVNEQFF.

Concerning this clone itself: The same CDR3 can be traced to other DNA sequences in this sample. The chain joins TRBV7-9 to TRBJ1-2; D uncertain. V shed 2 bases and J shed 8 bases, with 9 bases lying between them. The CDR3 is 12 residues long. Germline assignment: CDR1 SEHNR and CDR2 FQNEAQ (reference sequence). The CDR3 coding sequence is TGTGCCAGCAGCTTATCCGGCGGGGGCTACACCTTC. This gives the protein CASSLSGGGYTF.

This sequence joins TRBV19 and TRBJ2-7; the match to TRBD1 covers 9 bases. This CDR3 is 15 amino acids long. Germline loops: CDR1 LNHDA, CDR2 SQIVND (reference sequence). V gave up 5 bases and J gave up 3 bases; unmatched junction bases: 8. The CDR3, as DNA: TGTGCCAGTAGTCTCGGACAGGGGAGGATCTACGAGCAGTACTTC. It codes for CASSLGQGRIYEQYF.

The chain is built from TRBV9 and TRBJ1-2, with TRBD1 matching over 7 bases. V lost 4 bases and J lost 9; bases outside the gene matches: 9. Germline values: CDR1 SGDLS, CDR2 YYNGEE. The CDR3 has 13 amino acids. The CDR3 here is CASSRRDSLSYTF. The DNA of the CDR3 is TGTGCCAGCAGCCGCCGGGACAGCTTAAGCTACACCTTC.

The chain couples TRBV19 to TRBJ2-1, with D possibly being TRBD1 (6 bases). In germline, CDR1 is LNHDA, CDR2 SQIVND (reference sequence). This CDR3 contains 15 residues. V was pared by 6 bases and J by 0 bases, with 12 bases between. The CDR3 region has the DNA TGTGCCAGTAGGCCGGGACAAAGCTCCTACAATGAGCAGTTCTTC. Translation gives CASRPGQSSYNEQFF.

This chain connects TRBV24-1 to TRBJ1-2, with 8 bases identical to TRBD1. Looked up from germline, CDR1 is KGHDR and CDR2 is SFDVKD. V shed 3 bases, J shed 10 bases, and the junction held 6 bases outside the gene matches. This CDR3 region has 13 residues. In nucleotides, the CDR3 is TGTGCCACCAGTGATGAGGACAGGGTCGCCTACACCTTC. Protein: CATSDEDRVAYTF.

The rearrangement joins TRBV11-2 to TRBJ2-4, with D possibly matching TRBD2 (5 bases). CDR3 length equals 13 residues. The V and J ends lost 6 bases and 5 bases respectively, with 11 bases between them. Germline values: CDR1 SGHAT, CDR2 FQNNGV. CDR3 protein: CASSPLGENIQYF. CDR3 coding DNA: TGTGCCAGCAGTCCCCTCGGGGAAAACATTCAGTACTTC.

The chain is built from TRBV5-1 and TRBJ1-3; 7 bases line up with TRBD1. There are 15 residues in the CDR3. Trimming at V came to 5 bases and at J to 6 bases, leaving 11 bases not matched to a gene. CDR1 is SGHRS, CDR2 YFSETQ, per germline. As DNA, the CDR3 is TGCGCCAGCAGTCAGATACCAGGGGGAGAAAACACCATATATTTT. Translating it yields CASSQIPGGENTIYF. Full variable domain (remainder filled in from reference TRBV5-1 and TRBJ1-3): KAGVTQTPRYLIKTRGQQVTLSCSPISGHRSVSWYQQTPGQGLQFLFEYFSETQRNKGNFPGRFSGRQFSNSRSEMNVSTLELGDSALYLCASSQIPGGENTIYFGEGSWLTVV.

This sequence joins TRBV28 and TRBJ1-2; D might be TRBD1 (5 bases). Germline loops: CDR1 MDHEN, CDR2 SYDVKM. The CDR3 covers 15 residues. The ends were cut back, 1 base at V and 5 bases at J, with 14 bases in the middle. The CDR3 coding sequence is TGTGCCAGCAGTTTATCTTACAGGAGGGAGTATGGCTACACCTTC. It specifies CASSLSYRREYGYTF.

This rearrangement joins TRBV7-3 to TRBJ1-1, with D uncertain. CDR1 is SGHTA and CDR2 is FQGTGA in the germline V gene. The CDR3 consists of 13 residues. Trimming left V 6 bases short and J 0 bases short, with 8 bases between. The CDR3 here is CASRFRMNTEAFF. The CDR3 nucleotides are TGTGCCAGCAGATTCAGGATGAACACTGAAGCTTTCTTT.

J is TRBJ2-1 and V is TRBV11-3; 8 bases agree with TRBD2. The CDR3 runs 13 residues. Trimming at V came to 5 bases and at J to 4 bases, leaving 1 base not matched to a gene. Germline CDR1 reads SGHNT; CDR2 reads YENEEA. The CDR3 region is CASSGGGYNEQFF. CDR3 DNA: TGTGCCAGCAGCGGCGGGGGGTACAATGAGCAGTTCTTC.